These 7 T cell receptor beta chains came from one sample sequenced in a study of beta chain features in type 1 diabetes (dated by TCRdb to 2016 to 2019). The library was obtained by the immunoSEQ multiplex PCR assay. The entire isolated RNA was reverse transcribed using the High Capacity cDNA Reverse Transcription Kit, and thus expressed TCRB transcripts were sequenced. As stored in TCRdb, this immuneACCESS dataset retains in-frame rearrangements with V and J assigned. A fraction of the clones does not appear; measured against another copy, unresolved V genes explain less than half of the discrepancy, and the remainder lacks a known reason. The sample includes 310,000 or so clones, with 7.5% to 9% observed a single time. The ten top clones hold around 0.45% of the sample. The sequencing sample was made of central memory CD4+ T cells from blood. The receptors here all came from a woman aged 18-35 years in good health.

The chain links TRBV10-3 to TRBJ2-5; TRBD1 aligns across 7 bases. The CDR3 length is 16 residues. V shed 4 bases and J 0 bases; nucleotides not matched to a gene: 8. Germline CDR1 ENHRY, CDR2 SYGVKD. CDR3 nucleotides: TGTGCCATCAGTGGCGGGCCCGGGACAGACCAAGAGACCCAGTACTTC. Amino acid sequence: CAISGGPGTDQETQYF.

The chain recombines TRBV7-2 with TRBJ2-7; no definite D call. The germline V and J ends were trimmed by 7 bases and 3 bases, with 13 bases remaining between them. This CDR3 spans 13 amino acids. From germline, CDR1 is SGHTA and CDR2 FQGNSA. The CDR3 nucleotides are TGTGCCAGCACCAGAAACCCGGGCTACGAGCAGTACTTC. The encoded protein is CASTRNPGYEQYF. Filled out from reference TRBV7-2 and TRBJ2-7, the complete variable domain reads GAGVSQSPSNKVTEKGKDVELRCDPISGHTALYWYRQSLGQGLEFLIYFQGNSAPDKSGLPSDRFSAERTGGSVSTLTIQRTQQEDSAVYLCASTRNPGYEQYFGPGTRLTVT.

This clone has a handful of counts. The J gene is TRBJ1-2, the V gene TRBV4-1; D remains unclear. This CDR3 is built from 16 residues. Germline V lookup: CDR1 MGHRA, CDR2 YSYEKL. V was cut by 0 bases and J by 6 bases, with 17 bases left in between. As DNA, the CDR3 is TGCGCCAGCAGCCAAGATCGTTCGCGGCGGGCGAATGGCTACACCTTC. It codes for CASSQDRSRRANGYTF.

This clone has more than one count but fewer than ten. The chain recombines TRBV2 with TRBJ2-5; 10 bases agree with TRBD2. Germline V gene sequence: CDR1 SNHLY, CDR2 FYNNEI. The V and J ends lost 3 bases and 7 bases, in that order; junction bases with no gene match: 11. This CDR3 has 16 residues. CDR3 DNA: TGTGCCAGCAGTGACATTAGCGGGAGGACAGGAGGGACCCAGTACTTC. Its translation is CASSDISGRTGGTQYF.

This clone appeared many times. The chain links TRBV21-1 to TRBJ2-7; the table gives TRBD1 as D, unverified against the DNA. TRBV21-1 is classified as a pseudogene. The CDR3 spans 15 residues. CDR3 bases: TGTGCCAGCATCACAGGGAGTCGGCGCCTGCGGGAGCAGTACTTC. The encoded protein is CASITGSRRLREQYF.

In this sample, this clone turned up a few times. The rearrangement uses TRBV9 and TRBJ1-1, with D perhaps matching TRBD1 (5 bases). The CDR3 runs 14 residues. The germline V gene has CDR1 SGDLS and CDR2 YYNGEE. V was shortened by 0 bases and J by 6 bases, with 12 bases between the two germline ends. The CDR3 loop reads CASSVVSGSAEAFF. DNA for the CDR3: TGTGCCAGCAGCGTAGTCTCAGGGTCGGCTGAAGCTTTCTTT.

The chain couples TRBV7-2 to TRBJ1-5; no definite D call. The CDR3 loop spans 13 amino acids. Germline V CDR1 and CDR2: SGHTA, FQGNSA. V lost 2 bases to trimming and J lost 10 bases, with 12 bases between them. The CDR3 region is CASSLFSGGPQHF. CDR3 DNA: TGTGCCAGCAGCTTATTCTCAGGTGGTCCCCAGCATTTT.